Below, one TCR beta chain is given with its context. Its target antigen remains unknown. Base qualities are not provided; no much larger clone lies one nucleotide away. The data were obtained in a study of blood T cell repertoires in COVID-19 (TCRdb year 2020). About the study as a whole: Samples covering the acute and convalescent phases of COVID-19 were provided by collaborators in the United States, Italy and Spain. Samples were obtained from the ongoing ImmuneRACE study (first 160 participants) and from over 1,000 subjects provided by 6 global collaborators. The material from the prospective study consisted of cDNA or gDNA derived from T cells, B-cell-depleted T cells, or PBMCs. Deeply sampled blood TCRbeta repertoires from subjects exposed to, actively infected with, or recovered from COVID-19 were included in the dataset. The repertoires were released in a freely available public database intended as a resource for research on the immune response to SARS-CoV-2. Sample metadata almost always included a de-identified subject ID, COVID-19 status, age in years and sex. Where HLA class I and class II types were available, the types were taken from metadata supplied by the sample provider, not from assay-based typing.

The CDR1 and CDR2 encoded by the germline V gene are MNHEY and SVGAGI. V lost 10 bases and J lost 8 bases, and the count of bases not matched to a germline gene is 17. The CDR3 goes from the cysteine to the phenylalanine over 15 residues. The kept DNA is CDR3 alone, 45 bases in frame from the first base. Whole blood was collected in K2EDTA tubes by collaborating institutions according to the institutions' own protocols. For TCRbeta analysis, collaborators shipped samples in one of three forms: frozen whole blood, isolated PBMCs, or DNA extracted from either of those sample types. TCRbeta CDR3 regions were amplified from genomic DNA using the immunoSEQ Assay, a bias-controlled multiplex PCR. Per the source publication's procedure: The number of nucleated cells in each sample was estimated from the amplification of reference gene primers within the assay. To quantify the absolute abundance of each unique TCRbeta CDR3 rearrangement, sequence reads were collapsed and filtered. For each sample, productive Simpson clonality was calculated as the square root of Simpson's diversity index across productive rearrangements. Drawn from immuneACCESS, this table holds only the in-frame rearrangements with V and J called that TCRdb kept. Clones are partly lost; checked studies trace under half to an unresolved V gene and leave the rest unexplained. The DNA was the basis for D and trimming; V, J and clone size are from that table. The sample table holds around 60,000 clones, of which approximately 77% were seen once. Around 30% of the sample is held by the ten biggest clonotypes.

What the research found in general, with its limitations: The amount of clinical and demographic metadata varied by source and participant and was provided uncurated.

Sequencing was performed on peripheral blood. This receptor was taken from a human donor in a cohort sampled during active COVID-19. This sequence uses TRBV6-5 and TRBJ1-1; 9 junctional bases match TRBD1. The CDR3 reads CATRNGGQGTREAFF. The base sequence is TGTGCCACCCGAAACGGAGGACAGGGGACGAGGGAAGCTTTCTTT.